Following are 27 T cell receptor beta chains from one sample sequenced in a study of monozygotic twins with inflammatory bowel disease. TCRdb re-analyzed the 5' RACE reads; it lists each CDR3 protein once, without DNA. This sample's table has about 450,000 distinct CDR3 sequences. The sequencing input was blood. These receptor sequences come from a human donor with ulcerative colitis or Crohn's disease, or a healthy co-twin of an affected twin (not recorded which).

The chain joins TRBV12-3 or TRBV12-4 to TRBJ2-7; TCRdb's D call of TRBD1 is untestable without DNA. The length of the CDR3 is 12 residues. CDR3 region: CASSLGGDEQYF.

The CDR3 loop is CASRGQTYEQYF. This chain connects TRBV7-8 to TRBJ2-7; no DNA is available, so the TRBD1 call from TCRdb remains unchecked. Germline CDR1 reads SGHVS; CDR2 reads FQNEAQ. This CDR3 region has 12 residues.

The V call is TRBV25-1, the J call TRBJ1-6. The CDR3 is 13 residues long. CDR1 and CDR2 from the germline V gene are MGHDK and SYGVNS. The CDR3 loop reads CASSERKGSPLHF.

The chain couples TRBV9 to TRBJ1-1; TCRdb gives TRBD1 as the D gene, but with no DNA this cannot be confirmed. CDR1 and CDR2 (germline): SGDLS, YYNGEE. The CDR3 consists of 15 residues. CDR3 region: CASSVGTGGVTEAFF.

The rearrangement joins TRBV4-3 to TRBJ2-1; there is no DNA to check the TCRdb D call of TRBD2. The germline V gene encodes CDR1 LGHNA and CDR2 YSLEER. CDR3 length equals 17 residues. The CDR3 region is CASSQDPSGSAYNEQFF.

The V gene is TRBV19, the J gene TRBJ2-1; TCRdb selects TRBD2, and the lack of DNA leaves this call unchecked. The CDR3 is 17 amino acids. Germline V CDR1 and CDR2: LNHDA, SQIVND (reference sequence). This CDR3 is CASSIRFSGGTYNEQFF.

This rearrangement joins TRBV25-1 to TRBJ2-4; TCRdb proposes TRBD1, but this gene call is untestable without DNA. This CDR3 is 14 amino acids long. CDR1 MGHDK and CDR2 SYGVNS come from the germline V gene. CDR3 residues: CASSFAGAKNIQYF.

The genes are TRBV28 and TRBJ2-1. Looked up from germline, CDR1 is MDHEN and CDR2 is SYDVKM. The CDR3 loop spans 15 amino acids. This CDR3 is CASSIARTAYNEQFF.

CDR3 protein: CASSPRAGLGLNQPQHF. The chain combines TRBV11-2 with TRBJ1-5. Germline CDR1 and CDR2: SGHAT and FQNNGV. There are 17 residues in the CDR3.

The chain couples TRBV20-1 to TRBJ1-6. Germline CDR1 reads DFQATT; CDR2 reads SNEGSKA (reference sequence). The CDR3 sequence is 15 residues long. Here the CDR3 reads CSARESSGGNSPLHF.

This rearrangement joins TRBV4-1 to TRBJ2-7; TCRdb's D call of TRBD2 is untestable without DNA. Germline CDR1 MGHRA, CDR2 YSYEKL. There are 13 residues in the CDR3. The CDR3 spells CASSLEVTYEQYF.

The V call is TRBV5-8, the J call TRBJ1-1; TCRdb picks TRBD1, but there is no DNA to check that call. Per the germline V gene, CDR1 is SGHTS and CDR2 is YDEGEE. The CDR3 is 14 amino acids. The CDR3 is CASSLQGSSHRAFF.

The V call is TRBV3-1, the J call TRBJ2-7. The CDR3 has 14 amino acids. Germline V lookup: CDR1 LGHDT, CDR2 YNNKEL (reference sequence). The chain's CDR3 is CASSQDEQPRKQYF.

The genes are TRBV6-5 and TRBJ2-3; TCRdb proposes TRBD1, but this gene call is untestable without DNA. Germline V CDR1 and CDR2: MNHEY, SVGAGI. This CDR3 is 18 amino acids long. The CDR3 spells CASSFQPGTGRPTDTQYF.

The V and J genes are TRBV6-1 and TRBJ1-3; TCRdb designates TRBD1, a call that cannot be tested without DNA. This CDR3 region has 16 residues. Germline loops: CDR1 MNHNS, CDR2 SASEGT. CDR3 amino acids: CASSTRDRFSGNTIYF.

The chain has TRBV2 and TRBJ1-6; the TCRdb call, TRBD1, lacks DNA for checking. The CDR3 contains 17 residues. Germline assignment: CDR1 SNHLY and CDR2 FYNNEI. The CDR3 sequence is CASSEDSRGARNSPLHF.

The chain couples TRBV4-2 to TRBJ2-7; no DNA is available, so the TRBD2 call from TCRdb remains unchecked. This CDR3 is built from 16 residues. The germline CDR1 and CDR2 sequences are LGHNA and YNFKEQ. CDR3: CASSQDRASGSDEQYF.

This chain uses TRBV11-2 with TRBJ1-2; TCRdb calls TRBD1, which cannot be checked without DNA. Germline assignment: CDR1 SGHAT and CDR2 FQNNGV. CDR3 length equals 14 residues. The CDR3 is CASSLRTGAWGYTF.

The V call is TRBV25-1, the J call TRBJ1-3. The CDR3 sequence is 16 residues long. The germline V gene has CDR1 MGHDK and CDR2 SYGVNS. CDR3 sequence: CASSEYWGSSGNTIYF.

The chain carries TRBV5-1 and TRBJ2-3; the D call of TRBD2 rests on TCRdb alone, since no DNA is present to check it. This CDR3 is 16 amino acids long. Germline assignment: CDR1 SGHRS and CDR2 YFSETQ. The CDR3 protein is CASSWGLAGGPDTQYF.

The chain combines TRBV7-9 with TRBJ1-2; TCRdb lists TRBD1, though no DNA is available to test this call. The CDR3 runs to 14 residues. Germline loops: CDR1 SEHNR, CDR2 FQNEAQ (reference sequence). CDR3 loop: CASSEPGDRGAYTF.

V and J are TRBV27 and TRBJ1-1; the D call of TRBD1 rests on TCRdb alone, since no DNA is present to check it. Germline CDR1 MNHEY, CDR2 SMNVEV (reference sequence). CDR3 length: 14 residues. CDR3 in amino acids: CASSLSDRDTEAFF.

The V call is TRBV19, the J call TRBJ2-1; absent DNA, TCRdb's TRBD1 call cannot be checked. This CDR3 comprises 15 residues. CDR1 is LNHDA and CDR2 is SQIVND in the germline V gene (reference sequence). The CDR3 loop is CASSIGQGEPNEQFF.

The CDR3 region is CASKGTGRSYNSPLHF. The chain couples TRBV12-3 or TRBV12-4 to TRBJ1-6; as DNA is missing, the TRBD1 call by TCRdb cannot be tested. This CDR3 is built from 16 residues.

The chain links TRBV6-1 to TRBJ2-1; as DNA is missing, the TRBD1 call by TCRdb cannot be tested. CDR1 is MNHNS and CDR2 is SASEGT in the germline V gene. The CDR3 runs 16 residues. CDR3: CASSLGAASSYNEQFF.

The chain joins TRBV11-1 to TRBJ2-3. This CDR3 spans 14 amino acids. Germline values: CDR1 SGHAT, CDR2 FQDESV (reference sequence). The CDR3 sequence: CASSLGSPLDTQYF.

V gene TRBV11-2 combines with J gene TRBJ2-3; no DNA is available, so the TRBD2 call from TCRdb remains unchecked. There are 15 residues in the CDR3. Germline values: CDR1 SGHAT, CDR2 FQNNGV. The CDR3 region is CASSFRTSGTDTQYF. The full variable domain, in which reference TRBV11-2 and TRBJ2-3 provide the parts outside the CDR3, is EAGVAQSPRYKIIEKRQSVAFWCNPISGHATLYWYQQILGQGPKLLIQFQNNGVVDDSQLPKDRFSAERLKGVDSTLKIQPAKLEDSAVYLCASSFRTSGTDTQYFGPGTRLTVL.